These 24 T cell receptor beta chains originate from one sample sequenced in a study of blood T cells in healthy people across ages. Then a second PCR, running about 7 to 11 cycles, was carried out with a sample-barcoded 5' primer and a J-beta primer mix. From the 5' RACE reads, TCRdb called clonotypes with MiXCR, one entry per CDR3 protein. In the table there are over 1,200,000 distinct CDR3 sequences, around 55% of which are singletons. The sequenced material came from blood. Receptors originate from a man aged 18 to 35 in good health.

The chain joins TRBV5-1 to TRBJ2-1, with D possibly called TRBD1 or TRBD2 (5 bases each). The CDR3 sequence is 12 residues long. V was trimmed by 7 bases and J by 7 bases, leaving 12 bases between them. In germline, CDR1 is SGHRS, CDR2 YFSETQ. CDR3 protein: CASGSWGNEQFF. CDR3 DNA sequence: TGCGCCAGCGGGTCTTGGGGGAATGAGCAGTTCTTC.

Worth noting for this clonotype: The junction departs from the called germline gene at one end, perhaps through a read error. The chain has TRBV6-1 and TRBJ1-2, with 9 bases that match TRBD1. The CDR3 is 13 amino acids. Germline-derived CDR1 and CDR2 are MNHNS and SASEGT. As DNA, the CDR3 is TGTGTCAGCAGCCGGGACAGGGAGTATCGCTACACCTTC. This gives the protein CVSSRDREYRYTF.

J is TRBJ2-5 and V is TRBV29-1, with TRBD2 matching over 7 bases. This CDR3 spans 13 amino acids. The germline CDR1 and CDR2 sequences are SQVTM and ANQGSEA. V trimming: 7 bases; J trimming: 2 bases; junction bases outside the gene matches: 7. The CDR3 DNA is TGCAGCGCAGAGCGGGGAACTCAAGAGACCCAGTACTTC. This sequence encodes CSAERGTQETQYF. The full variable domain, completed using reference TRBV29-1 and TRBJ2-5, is SAVISQKPSRDICQRGTSLTIQCQVDSQVTMMFWYRQQPGQSLTLIATANQGSEATYESGFVIDKFPISRPNLTFSTLTVSNMSPEDSSIYLCSAERGTQETQYFGPGTRLLVL.

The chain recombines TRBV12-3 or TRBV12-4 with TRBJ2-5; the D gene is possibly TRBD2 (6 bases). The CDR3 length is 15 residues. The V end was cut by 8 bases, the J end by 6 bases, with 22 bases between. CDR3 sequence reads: CASSSGTLEGKTQYF. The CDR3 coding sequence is TGTGCCAGCTCTTCCGGGACGCTGGAGGGAAAGACCCAGTACTTC.

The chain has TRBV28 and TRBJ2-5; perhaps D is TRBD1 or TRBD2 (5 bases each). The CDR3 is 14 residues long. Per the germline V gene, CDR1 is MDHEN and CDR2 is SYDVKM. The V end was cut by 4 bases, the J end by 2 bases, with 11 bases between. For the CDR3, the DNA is TGTGCCAGCAGTTCCACTTGGGGGCAAGAGACCCAGTACTTC. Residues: CASSSTWGQETQYF.

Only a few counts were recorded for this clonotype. The CDR3 DNA is TGTGCCATCAGGAATCCACAGAATGAGCAGTTCTTC. Its translation: CAIRNPQNEQFF. This chain connects TRBV10-3 to TRBJ2-1; D uncertain. Between the trimmed V and J ends, which lost 6 bases and 7 bases, there was a span of 10 bases. Per germline, CDR1 ENHRY and CDR2 SYGVKD. CDR3 length: 12 amino acids.

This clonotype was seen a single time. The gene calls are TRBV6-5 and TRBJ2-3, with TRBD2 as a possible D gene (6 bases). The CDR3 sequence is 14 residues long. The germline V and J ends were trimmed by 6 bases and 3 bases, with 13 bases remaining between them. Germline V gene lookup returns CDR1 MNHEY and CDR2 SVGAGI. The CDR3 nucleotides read TGTGCCAGCAGCGTAGGGACTCTTACAGATACGCAGTATTTT. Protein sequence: CASSVGTLTDTQYF.

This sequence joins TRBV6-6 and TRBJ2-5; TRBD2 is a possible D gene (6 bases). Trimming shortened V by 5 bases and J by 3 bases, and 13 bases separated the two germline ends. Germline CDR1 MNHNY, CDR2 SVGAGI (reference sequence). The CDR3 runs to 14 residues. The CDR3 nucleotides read TGTGCCAGCAGTCGACTAGAGGGGAAAGAGACCCAGTACTTC. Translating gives CASSRLEGKETQYF.

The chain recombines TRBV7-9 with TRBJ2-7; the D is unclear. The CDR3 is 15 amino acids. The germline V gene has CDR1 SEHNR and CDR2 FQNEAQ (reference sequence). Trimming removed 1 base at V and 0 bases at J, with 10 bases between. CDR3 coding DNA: TGTGCCAGCAGCTTAGTGTCAGGCCTCTCCTACGAGCAGTACTTC. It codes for CASSLVSGLSYEQYF. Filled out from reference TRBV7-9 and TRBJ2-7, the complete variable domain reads DTGVSQNPRHKITKRGQNVTFRCDPISEHNRLYWYRQTLGQGPEFLTYFQNEAQLEKSRLLSDRFSAERPKGSFSTLEIQRTEQGDSAMYLCASSLVSGLSYEQYFGPGTRLTVT.

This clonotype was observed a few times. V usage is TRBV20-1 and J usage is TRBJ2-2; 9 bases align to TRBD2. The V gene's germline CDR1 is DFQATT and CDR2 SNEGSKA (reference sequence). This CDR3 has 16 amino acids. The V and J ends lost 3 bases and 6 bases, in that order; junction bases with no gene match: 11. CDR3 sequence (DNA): TGCAGTGCTAGTCCAGGACGGAGCGGGGGGCCCGGGGAGCTGTTTTTT. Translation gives CSASPGRSGGPGELFF.

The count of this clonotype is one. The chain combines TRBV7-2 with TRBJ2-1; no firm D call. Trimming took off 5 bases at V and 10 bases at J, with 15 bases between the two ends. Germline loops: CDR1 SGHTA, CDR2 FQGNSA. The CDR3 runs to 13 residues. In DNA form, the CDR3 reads TGTGCCAGCAGCCGCATGCAGTTGGGGGAGCAGTTCTTC. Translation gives CASSRMQLGEQFF.

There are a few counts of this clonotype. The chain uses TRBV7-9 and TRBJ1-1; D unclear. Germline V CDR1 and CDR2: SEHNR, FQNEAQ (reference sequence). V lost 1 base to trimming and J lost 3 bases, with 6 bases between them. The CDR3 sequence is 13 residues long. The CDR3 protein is CASSLETDTEAFF. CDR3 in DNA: TGTGCCAGCAGCTTAGAGACTGACACTGAAGCTTTCTTT.

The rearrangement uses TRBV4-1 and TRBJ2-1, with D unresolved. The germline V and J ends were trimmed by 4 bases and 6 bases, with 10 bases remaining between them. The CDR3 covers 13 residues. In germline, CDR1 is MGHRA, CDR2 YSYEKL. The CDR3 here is CASSPPGSNEQFF. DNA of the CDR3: TGCGCCAGCAGCCCGCCTGGCAGCAATGAGCAGTTCTTC.

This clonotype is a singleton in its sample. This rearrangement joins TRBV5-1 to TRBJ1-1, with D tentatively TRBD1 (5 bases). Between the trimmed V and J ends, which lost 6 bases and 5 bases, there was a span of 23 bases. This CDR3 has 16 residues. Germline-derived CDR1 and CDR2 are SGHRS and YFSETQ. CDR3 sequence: CASISREVAWGTEAFF. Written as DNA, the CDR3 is TGCGCCAGCATCTCTAGGGAAGTCGCGTGGGGGACTGAAGCTTTCTTT.

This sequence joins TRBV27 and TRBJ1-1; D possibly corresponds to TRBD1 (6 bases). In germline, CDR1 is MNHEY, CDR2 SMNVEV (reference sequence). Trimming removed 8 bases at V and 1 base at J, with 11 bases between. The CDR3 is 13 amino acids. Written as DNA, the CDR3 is TGTGCCAGCGGACTGACAGGGAACACTGAAGCTTTCTTT. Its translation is CASGLTGNTEAFF.

The CDR3 protein is CASSQEPPGQVRDEQFF. The CDR3 nucleotides are TGCGCCAGCAGCCAAGAGCCCCCAGGTCAAGTACGGGATGAGCAGTTCTTC. V gene TRBV4-1 combines with J gene TRBJ2-1; D gene ambiguous. The germline V gene encodes CDR1 MGHRA and CDR2 YSYEKL. Deletions cut 0 bases from V and 8 bases from J, with 20 bases between. The CDR3 covers 17 residues.

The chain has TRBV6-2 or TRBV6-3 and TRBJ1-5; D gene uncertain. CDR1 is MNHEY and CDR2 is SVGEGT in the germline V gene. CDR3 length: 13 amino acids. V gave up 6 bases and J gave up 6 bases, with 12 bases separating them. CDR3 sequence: CASSGNFRQPQHF. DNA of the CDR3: TGTGCCAGCAGCGGGAATTTCCGTCAGCCCCAGCATTTT.

CDR3 sequence reads: CAWSLGGAQFF. The CDR3 nucleotides read TGTGCCTGGAGTCTCGGGGGGGCTCAGTTCTTC. The rearrangement joins TRBV30 to TRBJ2-1, with 8 bases fitting TRBD2. The CDR3 has 11 amino acids. With V trimmed by 2 bases and J by 13 bases, 4 bases remained unmatched. CDR1 and CDR2 from the germline V gene are GTSNPN and SVGIG (reference sequence).

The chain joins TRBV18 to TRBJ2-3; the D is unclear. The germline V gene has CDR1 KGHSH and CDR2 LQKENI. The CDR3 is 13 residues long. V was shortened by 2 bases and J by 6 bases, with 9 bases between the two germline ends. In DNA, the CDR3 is TGTGCCAGCTCACCATCGGCCCTTGATACGCAGTATTTT. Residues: CASSPSALDTQYF.

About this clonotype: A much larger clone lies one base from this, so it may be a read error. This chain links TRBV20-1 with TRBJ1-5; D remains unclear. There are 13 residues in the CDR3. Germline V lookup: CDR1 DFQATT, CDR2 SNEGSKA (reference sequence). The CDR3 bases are TGCAGTGCCTTGAAGCCCGGCAATCAGCCCCGGCATTTT. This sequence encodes CSALKPGNQPRHF.

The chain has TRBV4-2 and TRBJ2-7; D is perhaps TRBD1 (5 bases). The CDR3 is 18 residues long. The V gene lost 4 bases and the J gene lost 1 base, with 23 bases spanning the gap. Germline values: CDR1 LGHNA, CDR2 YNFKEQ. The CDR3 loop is CASSRNRRQNSRSYEQYF. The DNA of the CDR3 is TGTGCCAGCAGCCGTAACAGAAGACAGAACTCCCGGTCCTACGAGCAGTACTTC.

The CDR3 nucleotides are TGCAGTGCTAGAGATCCGGGACAGCTTGAAGCTTTCTTT. It is translated as CSARDPGQLEAFF. The V gene is TRBV20-1, the J gene TRBJ1-1, with TRBD1 matching 7 bases. V lost 0 bases to trimming and J lost 7 bases; unmatched junction nucleotides: 5. Germline lookup yields CDR1 DFQATT and CDR2 SNEGSKA (reference sequence). The CDR3 is made up of 13 amino acids.

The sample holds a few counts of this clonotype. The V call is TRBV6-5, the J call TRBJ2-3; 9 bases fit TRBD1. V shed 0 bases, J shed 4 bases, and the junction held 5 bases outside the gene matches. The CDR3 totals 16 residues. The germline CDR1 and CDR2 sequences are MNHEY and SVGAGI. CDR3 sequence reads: CASSYSRGQGPDTQYF. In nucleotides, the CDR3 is TGTGCCAGCAGTTACTCACGGGGACAGGGCCCAGATACGCAGTATTTT.

CDR3 in DNA: TGTGCCAGCAGCTCCGGCAGGTCGTGGGACACTGAAGCTTTCTTT. The encoded protein is CASSSGRSWDTEAFF. The chain couples TRBV11-2 to TRBJ1-1; D not resolved. The germline CDR1 and CDR2 sequences are SGHAT and FQNNGV. The germline V and J ends were trimmed by 4 bases and 3 bases, with 15 bases remaining between them. This CDR3 is built from 15 residues. Variable domain in full (rest from reference TRBV11-2 and TRBJ1-1): EAGVAQSPRYKIIEKRQSVAFWCNPISGHATLYWYQQILGQGPKLLIQFQNNGVVDDSQLPKDRFSAERLKGVDSTLKIQPAKLEDSAVYLCASSSGRSWDTEAFFGQGTRLTVV.